This TCR beta chain appears in the sequencing data of a study of CD8 T cells in ankylosing spondylitis. In the case of this clonotype: No antigen is known for it. One junction end disagrees with the germline gene, perhaps due to a read error.

TCRdb itself ran the 5' RACE reads through MiXCR, one entry per CDR3 protein. The data show a few hundred thousand distinct CDR3 sequences, 17% seen once. Study-wide findings and caveats: It appeared that ankylosing spondylitis blood was characterized by a TCR beta motif of 8 or 9 highly homologous variants.

This sequence was found in a male donor with ankylosing spondylitis. Input material: blood, either unsorted or a sorted T cell fraction (not recorded which).

CDR3 in DNA: TGTGCCAGCAGTAACTCCGGGACAGGGGGATCAGATACGCAGTATTTT. This encodes CASSNSGTGGSDTQYF. The rearrangement links TRBV6-5 to TRBJ2-3, with 11 bases identical to TRBD1. Germline V CDR1 and CDR2: MNHEY, SVGAGI. The length of the CDR3 is 16 residues.